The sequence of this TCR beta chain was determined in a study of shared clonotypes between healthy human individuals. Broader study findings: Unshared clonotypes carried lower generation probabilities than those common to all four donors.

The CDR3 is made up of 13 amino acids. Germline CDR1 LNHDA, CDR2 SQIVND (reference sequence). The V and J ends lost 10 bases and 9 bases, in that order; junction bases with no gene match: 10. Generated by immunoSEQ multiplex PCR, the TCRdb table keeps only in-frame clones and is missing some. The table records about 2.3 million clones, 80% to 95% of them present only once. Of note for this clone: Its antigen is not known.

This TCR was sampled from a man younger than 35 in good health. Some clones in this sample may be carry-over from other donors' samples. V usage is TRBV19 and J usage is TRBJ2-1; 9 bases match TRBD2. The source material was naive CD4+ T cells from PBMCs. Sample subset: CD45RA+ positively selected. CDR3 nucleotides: TGTGCCACCTGCTGGGGGACTAGCAGTGAGCAGTTCTTC. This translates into CATCWGTSSEQFF.